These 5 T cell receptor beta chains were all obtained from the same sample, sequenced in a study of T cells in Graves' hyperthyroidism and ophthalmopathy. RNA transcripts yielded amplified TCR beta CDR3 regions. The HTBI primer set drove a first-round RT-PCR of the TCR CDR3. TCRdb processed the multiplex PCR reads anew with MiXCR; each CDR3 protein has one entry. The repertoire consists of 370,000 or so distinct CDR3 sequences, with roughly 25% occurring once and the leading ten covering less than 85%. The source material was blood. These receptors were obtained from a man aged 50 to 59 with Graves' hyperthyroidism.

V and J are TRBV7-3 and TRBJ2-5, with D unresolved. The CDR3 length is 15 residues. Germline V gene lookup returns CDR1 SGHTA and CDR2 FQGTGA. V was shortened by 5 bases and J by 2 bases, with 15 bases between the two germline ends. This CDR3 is CASSPEGRPQETQYF. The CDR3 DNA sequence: TGTGCCAGCAGCCCCGAAGGACGGCCGCAAGAGACCCAGTACTTC.

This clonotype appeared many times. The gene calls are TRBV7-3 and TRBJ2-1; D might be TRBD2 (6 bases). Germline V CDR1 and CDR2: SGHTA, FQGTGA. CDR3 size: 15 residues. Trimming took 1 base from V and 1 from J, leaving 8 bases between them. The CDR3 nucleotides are TGTGCCAGCAGCTTAAGGCGGGAATCCTACAATGAGCAGTTCTTC. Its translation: CASSLRRESYNEQFF.

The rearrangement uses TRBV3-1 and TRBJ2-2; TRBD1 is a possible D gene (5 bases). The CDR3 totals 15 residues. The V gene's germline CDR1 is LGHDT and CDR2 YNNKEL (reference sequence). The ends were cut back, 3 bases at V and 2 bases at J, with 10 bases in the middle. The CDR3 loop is CASSQGPVNTGELFF. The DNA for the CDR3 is TGTGCCAGCAGCCAGGGGCCGGTAAACACCGGGGAGCTGTTTTTT.

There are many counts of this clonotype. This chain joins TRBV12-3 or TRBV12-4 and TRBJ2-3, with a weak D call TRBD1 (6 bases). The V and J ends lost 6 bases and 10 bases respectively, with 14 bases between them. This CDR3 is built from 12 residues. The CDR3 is CASSLGHGAQYF. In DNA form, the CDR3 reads TGTGCCAGCAGCCTGGGACACGGGGCGCAGTATTTT.

CDR3 sequence reads: CSVVGGGYGYTF. As DNA, the CDR3 is TGCAGCGTTGTAGGGGGCGGATATGGCTACACCTTC. V gene TRBV29-1 combines with J gene TRBJ1-2; 7 bases agree with TRBD1. The CDR3 extends over 12 amino acids. V shed 4 bases, J shed 5 bases, and the junction held 4 bases outside the gene matches. The germline gives CDR1 SQVTM, CDR2 ANQGSEA. Together with reference TRBV29-1 and TRBJ1-2, the CDR3 gives the full variable domain: SAVISQKPSRDICQRGTSLTIQCQVDSQVTMMFWYRQQPGQSLTLIATANQGSEATYESGFVIDKFPISRPNLTFSTLTVSNMSPEDSSIYLCSVVGGGYGYTFGSGTRLTVV.